A selection of T cell receptor beta chains follows, all from one sample in a study of shared clonotypes between healthy human individuals. Assay: immunoSEQ multiplex PCR; the TCRdb copy retains only in-frame clones and omits some. The table includes 1.6 million or so clones, roughly 96% detected once. Sample: naive CD4+ T cells sorted from blood. The receptors originated from a man aged 30-40 years in good health. The CDR3 runs from the conserved cysteine through the conserved F or W. The order of the fields is D gene, J gene, V gene, clone size, CDR3 DNA, CDR3 protein. The D gene is left open where the match is weak. Clone size is not always given. Where it is, it says once, few, many or a class for expanded clones.

TRBD2 TRBJ2-1 TRBV19 once TGTGCCAGTAGTTCCGATAGCGGGAGACGACAGTTCTTC CASSSDSGRRQFF
TRBD1 TRBJ2-3 TRBV4-3 . TGCGCCAGCAGCCAAGGCACCGGGACAGGGCTAGATACGCAGTATTTT CASSQGTGTGLDTQYF
. TRBJ2-5 TRBV6-6 . TGTGCCAGCAGTTACTCGACCGGGGGTCAAGAGACCCAGTACTTC CASSYSTGGQETQYF
. TRBJ2-1 TRBV7-2 . TGTGCCAGCAGCTCCGTTCTAGCAGAGCAGTTCTTC CASSSVLAEQFF
TRBD1 TRBJ2-7 TRBV7-3 once TGTGCCAGCAGAAACAGGGGGAAAAACGAGCAGTACTTC CASRNRGKNEQYF
TRBD2 TRBJ2-7 TRBV7-6 . TGTGCCAGCAGCCCCGGGACTAGAGTCCCCTACGAGCAGTACTTC CASSPGTRVPYEQYF
TRBD2 TRBJ2-1 TRBV18 . TGTGCCAGCTCACCATTACTAAAGCGGGAGTTAGGCAATGAGCAGTTCTTC CASSPLLKRELGNEQFF
. TRBJ2-1 TRBV20-1 . TGCAGTGCTAGCAGGGCCGGTGAGCAGTTCTTC CSASRAGEQFF
TRBD1 TRBJ2-7 TRBV5-1 . TGCGCCAGCAGCGGCGGGACAGGCTACGAGCAGTACTTC CASSGGTGYEQYF
. TRBJ2-7 TRBV5-5 . TGTGCCAGCAGCTTGGGAGTCTCCTACGAGCAGTACTTC CASSLGVSYEQYF
TRBD2 TRBJ2-1 TRBV6-1 . TGTGCCAGCAGTGCCCGGACTAGCGTTCTTGGTCCGAATGAGCAGTTCTTC CASSARTSVLGPNEQFF
. TRBJ1-3 TRBV6-5 . TGTGCCAGCAGTTCGGACACGGCTGGAAACACCATATATTTT CASSSDTAGNTIYF
. TRBJ1-1 TRBV7-9 . TGTGCCAGCAGCTTCTCCGCAGGGATGAACACTGAAGCTTTCTTT CASSFSAGMNTEAFF
TRBD2 TRBJ2-1 TRBV4-1 . TGCGCCAGCAGCCAATGGACTAGCTCCTACAATGAGCAGTTCTTC CASSQWTSSYNEQFF
. TRBJ2-6 TRBV19 . TGTGCCAGTAGCCATCGTCGCTCTGGGGCCAACGTCCTGACTTTC CASSHRRSGANVLTF
. TRBJ2-1 TRBV19 . TGTGCCAGCGTACCAAGCAGGGTTAACAATGAGCAGTTCTTC CASVPSRVNNEQFF
. TRBJ2-7 TRBV28 . TGTGCCAGCAAGGTTGAGGGGTCCCCCTACGAGCAGTACTTC CASKVEGSPYEQYF
. TRBJ1-2 TRBV20-1 . TGCAGTGCAAGGCAGGGAGATGGCTACACCTTC CSARQGDGYTF
. TRBJ2-7 TRBV5-8 . TGTGGTGCGGGCTACCTCTCCTACGAGCAGTACTTC CGAGYLSYEQYF
. TRBJ2-7 TRBV25-1 . TGTGCCAGCAGTGATAGCTACGAGCAGTACTTC CASSDSYEQYF
TRBD1 TRBJ1-2 TRBV5-4 . TGTGCCAGCAGCTTGGACAGGGGGAACTATGGCTACACCTTC CASSLDRGNYGYTF
. TRBJ1-4 TRBV5-5 once TGTGCCAGCAGCTTGTTAGCTGTCGAAAAACTGTTTTTT CASSLLAVEKLFF
. TRBJ2-7 TRBV29-1 . TGCAGCGTTGTTGGGCAGACCTACGAGCAGTACTTC CSVVGQTYEQYF
. TRBJ2-5 TRBV7-7 . TGTGCTAGCAGCTTAACTCGTCCAGAGACCCAGTACTTC CASSLTRPETQYF
TRBD2 TRBJ2-1 TRBV10-3 . TGTGCCATCAGTGAGAGGGCTAGCGGGAGTTCCTACAATGAGCAGTTCTTC CAISERASGSSYNEQFF
TRBD1 TRBJ1-5 TRBV28 . TGTGCCAGCAGTATCCCACAGGGGGTCGGCAATCAGCCCCAGCATTTT CASSIPQGVGNQPQHF
. TRBJ1-2 TRBV7-2 . TGTGCCAGCAGCCCACAGTGGTCGAGTATTGACTACACCTTC CASSPQWSSIDYTF
. TRBJ2-1 TRBV19 . TGTGCCAGTAGTATTAGTGGGAGTTTCTACAATGAGCAGTTCTTC CASSISGSFYNEQFF
TRBD2 TRBJ2-2 TRBV19 . TGTGCCAGTAGTCTTCTAGCGGGTCGAACCGGGGAGCTGTTTTTT CASSLLAGRTGELFF
. TRBJ1-1 TRBV4-1 few TGCGCCAGCAGCCAAGATTATGGCAGGTCTTCTGAAGCTTTCTTT CASSQDYGRSSEAFF
. TRBJ2-3 TRBV28 . TGTGCCAGCAGCCCGCCGGGGAATAGGGATACGCAGTATTTT CASSPPGNRDTQYF
. TRBJ2-1 TRBV7-2 once TGTGCCAGCAGCTTCCCGCGGTTAACCTTGGTCTATGAGCAGTTCTTC CASSFPRLTLVYEQFF
TRBD1 TRBJ2-2 TRBV7-7 . TGTGCCAGCAGCTTGGGGACAGCAAACACCGGGGAGCTGTTTTTT CASSLGTANTGELFF
TRBD1 TRBJ2-7 TRBV10-2 . TGCGCCAGCAAGGACAGGGGTACCGAGCAGTACTTC CASKDRGTEQYF
. TRBJ2-3 TRBV27 . TGTGCCAGCAGTTTGTCGGGGGCTCAGTATTTT CASSLSGAQYF
. TRBJ1-5 TRBV6-1 . TGTGCCAGCATGGAGGGTAGTGGGCAGCCCCAGCATTTT CASMEGSGQPQHF
TRBD2 TRBJ2-1 TRBV19 . TGTGCCAGTAGCGGGAGGGCCCCACCTTACTACAATGAGCAGTTCTTC CASSGRAPPYYNEQFF
. TRBJ1-4 TRBV7-9 . TGTGCCGGCCACGGGGCCGGTGAAAAACTGTTTTTT CAGHGAGEKLFF
. TRBJ2-3 TRBV6-1 once TGTGCCAGCGTCAACAGGGCCGGAGGCACAGATACGCAGTATTTT CASVNRAGGTDTQYF
. TRBJ2-1 TRBV19 . TGTGCCAGTAGTATTGTGGGCGACTCCTACAATGAGCAGTTCTTC CASSIVGDSYNEQFF
TRBD1 TRBJ2-1 TRBV9 . TGTGCCAGCAGCGTAGCTACGATCGGGACAGGGGAGGCGAGTGAGCAGTTCTTC CASSVATIGTGEASEQFF
. TRBJ2-3 TRBV29-1 . TGCAGCGTTGAAGGCAGACTAGATACGCAGTATTTT CSVEGRLDTQYF
. TRBJ2-1 TRBV11-3 . TGTGCCAGCAGCTTAGCGGGAGCGGCATACAATGAGCAGTTCTTC CASSLAGAAYNEQFF
. TRBJ2-5 TRBV6-1 . TGTGCCAGCAGCGCCGGGACTCGCCCTCTTGAGACCCAGTACTTC CASSAGTRPLETQYF
TRBD2 TRBJ2-1 TRBV6-1 . TGTGCCAGCAGCCTTGGGAGGGGAATGGAGTTCTTC CASSLGRGMEFF
. TRBJ2-7 TRBV11-2 . TGTGCCAGCAGCTTAGCTTCGAACGGGGCCTACGAGCAGTACTTC CASSLASNGAYEQYF
. TRBJ2-1 TRBV28 . TGTGCCAGCAGTTTCCTGACAATAGGGAATGAGCAGTTCTTC CASSFLTIGNEQFF
. TRBJ2-2 TRBV30 once TGTGCCTGGAGTGTACGCCGAGGGCCGTTCACCGGGGAGCTGTTTTTT CAWSVRRGPFTGELFF